This T cell receptor (beta chain) was recovered during a study of shared clonotypes between healthy human individuals. V lost 0 bases, J lost 5 bases, and 4 bases stayed unmatched. The CDR3 length is 15 residues. Germline values: CDR1 MNHEY, CDR2 SVGAGI. Clones were sequenced by immunoSEQ multiplex PCR, and TCRdb holds only the in-frame ones, with some missing. The sample contains roughly 640,000 clones, under 80% of which appear only once. Specimen: memory CD4+ T cells sorted from blood. The subset: CD45RA-negative fraction. This sequence was found in a woman in her 30s in good health. This chain joins TRBV6-5 and TRBJ1-5; 7 bases fit TRBD1. CDR3 in amino acids: CASSYSRDSHQPQHF. The CDR3 DNA sequence: TGTGCCAGCAGTTACTCGCGGGACAGCCATCAGCCCCAGCATTTT.